These 30 T cell receptor beta chains originate from one sample sequenced in a study of blood T cell repertoires in COVID-19. Method: immunoSEQ multiplex PCR; TCRdb's copy keeps in-frame clones and lacks some. There are under 200,000 clones in the sample; about 85% occur only once, and roughly 5.7% lies in the top ten. The material sequenced was PBMCs or T cells enriched from blood (not recorded which). The receptors originated from a woman in her thirties or forties with acute COVID-19.

V and J are TRBV18 and TRBJ2-7, with D possibly being TRBD2 (5 bases). This CDR3 spans 12 amino acids. V lost 6 bases, J lost 5 bases, and 11 bases lay in between. Germline V gene data show CDR1 as KGHSH and CDR2 as LQKENI. Written as DNA, the CDR3 is TGTGCCAGCTCCCGAACGGGGAACGAGCAGTACTTC. Protein: CASSRTGNEQYF. The whole variable domain, remainder taken from reference TRBV18 and TRBJ2-7, is NAGVMQNPRHLVRRRGQEARLRCSPMKGHSHVYWYRQLPEEGLKFMVYLQKENIIDESGMPKERFSAEFPKEGPSILRIQQVVRGDSAAYFCASSRTGNEQYFGPGTRLTVT.

About this clone: Distinct nucleotide sequences in the sample also encode this CDR3. The chain employs TRBV6-5 and TRBJ1-2, with TRBD1 identical over 9 bases. The germline V gene has CDR1 MNHEY and CDR2 SVGAGI. Losses at the gene ends were 7 bases for V and 2 bases for J; bases not matched to a gene: 5. The CDR3 has 14 residues. DNA of the CDR3: TGTGCCAGCACCCCGGACAGGGGAAACTATGGCTACACCTTC. Translating gives CASTPDRGNYGYTF.

V usage is TRBV4-2 and J usage is TRBJ2-1; 12 nucleotides match TRBD2. V lost 0 bases and J lost 0; bases outside the gene matches: 9. Looked up from germline, CDR1 is LGHNA and CDR2 is YNFKEQ. The CDR3 extends over 20 amino acids. The CDR3 here is CASSQDWLAGGLSSYNEQFF. CDR3 in DNA: TGTGCCAGCAGCCAAGACTGGCTAGCGGGAGGGCTGAGCTCCTACAATGAGCAGTTCTTC.

CDR3: CASSKAHAGVIF. CDR3 coding DNA: TGTGCCAGCAGCAAAGCCCACGCAGGGGTTATCTTC. This rearrangement joins TRBV21-1 to TRBJ1-2; TRBD1 is the table's D call, not checked against the DNA. TRBV21-1 is listed as a pseudogene. The CDR3 contains 12 residues.

The CDR3 DNA sequence: TGTGCCAGCAGCCAAGATGCGGCGGGAGGTTTCCCCGAGCAGTACTTC. Its translation is CASSQDAAGGFPEQYF. This chain joins TRBV4-2 and TRBJ2-7; 8 nucleotides line up with TRBD2. V gave up 0 bases and J gave up 6 bases; unmatched junction bases: 10. The CDR3 extends over 16 amino acids. Germline CDR1 is LGHNA and CDR2 is YNFKEQ.

V usage is TRBV19 and J usage is TRBJ1-1; unclear D gene. Germline assignment: CDR1 LNHDA and CDR2 SQIVND (reference sequence). CDR3 size: 13 residues. V lost 7 bases, J lost 7 bases, and 16 bases lay in between. The CDR3: CASTYRSRFEAFF. CDR3 nucleotide sequence: TGTGCCAGTACGTACAGAAGCCGCTTTGAAGCTTTCTTT.

The J gene is TRBJ1-2, the V gene TRBV7-8; TRBD1 aligns across 8 bases. J lost 4 bases, V lost 3 bases, and 4 bases had no gene match. The CDR3 covers 14 residues. The germline CDR1 and CDR2 sequences are SGHVS and FQNEAQ. The CDR3 sequence is CASSFIDRGYGYTF. The CDR3 DNA reads TGTGCCAGCAGCTTCATCGACAGGGGCTATGGCTACACCTTC.

This chain uses TRBV2 with TRBJ1-2; no clear D gene. Trimming removed 6 bases at V and 4 bases at J, with 12 bases between. The CDR3 runs 13 residues. Germline CDR1 reads SNHLY; CDR2 reads FYNNEI. CDR3 sequence: CASSASVFYGYTF. DNA for the CDR3: TGTGCCAGCAGCGCATCAGTTTTCTATGGCTACACCTTC.

The rearrangement joins TRBV5-4 to TRBJ2-2, with TRBD2 matching over 9 bases. The germline gives CDR1 SGHNT, CDR2 YYREEE (reference sequence). The trim removed 0 bases at V and 4 bases at J, leaving 10 bases unmatched. The CDR3 consists of 18 residues. CDR3 bases: TGTGCCAGCAGCTTGGCTGAGGCGGGAGGGCCGAGCACCGGGGAGCTGTTTTTT. This codes for CASSLAEAGGPSTGELFF.

The chain carries TRBV12-3 or TRBV12-4 and TRBJ1-5; no firm D call. V was trimmed by 6 bases and J by 7 bases, leaving 13 bases between them. CDR3 length equals 13 residues. The CDR3 DNA is TGTGCCAGCAGCGAGCAGGTTAAGCAGCCCCAGCATTTT. It encodes CASSEQVKQPQHF.

This clone was seen a single time. The chain is built from TRBV18 and TRBJ2-3, with TRBD2 identical over 12 bases. CDR1 and CDR2 (germline): KGHSH, LQKENI. V shed 3 bases and J 0 bases; nucleotides not matched to a gene: 4. This CDR3 has 17 residues. The CDR3 sequence: CASSPLAGGTSTDTQYF. The CDR3 region has the DNA TGTGCCAGCTCACCCCTAGCGGGAGGGACTAGCACAGATACGCAGTATTTT.

J is TRBJ2-7 and V is TRBV3-1 (or the pseudogene TRBV3-2); 7 nucleotides match TRBD1. The V gene's germline CDR1 is LGHDT and CDR2 YNNKEL (reference sequence). The CDR3 totals 13 residues. The V and J ends lost 4 bases and 6 bases, in that order; junction bases with no gene match: 6. The CDR3 here is CASSLRQGREQYF. The CDR3, as DNA: TGTGCCAGCAGCCTGCGACAGGGACGCGAGCAGTACTTC.

This clone appeared a single time. The chain employs TRBV27 and TRBJ2-7; no firm D call. Germline CDR1 reads MNHEY; CDR2 reads SMNVEV (reference sequence). V lost 6 bases to trimming and J lost 5 bases, with 14 bases between them. The CDR3 spans 13 residues. The CDR3 sequence is CASRTILGNEQYF. In DNA, the CDR3 is TGTGCCAGCAGAACCATCCTAGGCAACGAGCAGTACTTC.

The gene calls are TRBV10-2 and TRBJ1-5, with D hard to call. CDR1 WSHSY and CDR2 SAAADI come from the germline V gene. Trimming removed 3 bases from V and 0 bases from J, with 6 bases in between. The length of the CDR3 is 14 residues. In nucleotides, the CDR3 is TGCGCCAGCAGTGACCAGGATAGCAATCAGCCCCAGCATTTT. This sequence encodes CASSDQDSNQPQHF.

In the case of this clone: Other DNA sequences in the same sample also yield this CDR3. The chain links TRBV29-1 to TRBJ1-3, with D tentatively TRBD1 (5 bases). This CDR3 comprises 14 residues. CDR1 SQVTM and CDR2 ANQGSEA come from the germline V gene. V was cut by 4 bases and J by 0 bases, with 10 bases left in between. The CDR3, as DNA: TGCAGCGTTGGTCAGGGTGGCTCTGGAAACACCATATATTTT. Translation gives CSVGQGGSGNTIYF. The full variable domain, with the rest looked up from reference TRBV29-1 and TRBJ1-3, is SAVISQKPSRDICQRGTSLTIQCQVDSQVTMMFWYRQQPGQSLTLIATANQGSEATYESGFVIDKFPISRPNLTFSTLTVSNMSPEDSSIYLCSVGQGGSGNTIYFGEGSWLTVV.

This clone was counted a single time. The chain couples TRBV6-5 to TRBJ1-3, with unresolved D. Germline CDR1 MNHEY, CDR2 SVGAGI. Trimming cost V 6 bases and J 0 bases, with 12 bases left between them. The CDR3 has 15 amino acids. This CDR3 is CASSQEDFSGNTIYF. DNA for the CDR3: TGTGCCAGCAGCCAAGAGGACTTCTCTGGAAACACCATATATTTT.

This sequence joins TRBV10-3 and TRBJ1-2; D is possibly TRBD1 (5 bases). The CDR3 runs to 19 residues. Germline V CDR1 and CDR2: ENHRY, SYGVKD. V lost 4 bases and J lost 8, with 32 bases in between. As DNA, the CDR3 is TGTGCCATCAGTGCCCCCGTCCTGGGAGGGGCTCCGAGACTGGGCGGCTACACCTTC. This translates into CAISAPVLGGAPRLGGYTF.

The V and J genes are TRBV10-3 and TRBJ1-6; D unclear. Germline assignment: CDR1 ENHRY and CDR2 SYGVKD. Trimming shortened V by 8 bases and J by 14 bases, and 16 bases separated the two germline ends. The CDR3 is made up of 12 amino acids. CDR3 loop: CAIADSSLSLHF. In nucleotides, the CDR3 is TGTGCCATCGCAGACTCTTCTCTCTCCCTCCACTTT.

The rearrangement uses TRBV25-1 and TRBJ2-5; 8 bases map to TRBD1. The CDR3 runs to 14 residues. Losses at the gene ends were 6 bases for V and 5 bases for J; bases not matched to a gene: 8. Per germline, CDR1 MGHDK and CDR2 SYGVNS. CDR3 protein: CASSPGGSGETQYF. DNA of the CDR3: TGTGCCAGCAGCCCAGGGGGCAGCGGGGAGACCCAGTACTTC.

The chain has TRBV19 and TRBJ2-1; TRBD2 aligns across 9 bases. Germline-derived CDR1 and CDR2 are LNHDA and SQIVND (reference sequence). The V segment lost 5 bases and the J segment 7 bases; nucleotides outside the gene matches: 9. The CDR3 extends over 15 amino acids. CDR3 DNA: TGTGCCAGTAGTTTCATAGCGGGAGTAGGTAATGAGCAGTTCTTC. Its translation is CASSFIAGVGNEQFF.

This clone was seen a few times. The J gene is TRBJ2-7, the V gene TRBV29-1; TRBD2 might be the D (5 bases). The V gene lost 6 bases and the J gene lost 4 bases, with 13 bases spanning the gap. Germline loops: CDR1 SQVTM, CDR2 ANQGSEA. The CDR3 is made up of 12 amino acids. DNA for the CDR3: TGCAGCGTCTTCTCCGGGAATTACGAGCAGTACGTC. Protein product: CSVFSGNYEQYV.

This clone was detected only a few times. The chain uses TRBV30 and TRBJ2-1; 9 bases fit TRBD2. The germline V gene has CDR1 GTSNPN and CDR2 SVGIG (reference sequence). This CDR3 comprises 16 residues. Trimming took 6 bases from V and 6 from J; bases not matched to a gene: 15. CDR3 coding DNA: TGTGCCTGTAGGACAGCCGCAGGGACTAGCTCCAATGAGCAGTTCTTC. It yields the protein CACRTAAGTSSNEQFF.

The rearrangement uses TRBV5-5 and TRBJ2-1, with D possibly TRBD2 on 6 matching bases. The V gene's germline CDR1 is SGHKS and CDR2 YYEKEE (reference sequence). CDR3 length equals 17 residues. V shed 4 bases and J shed 12 bases, with 29 bases lying between them. In DNA form, the CDR3 reads TGTGCCAGCAGCGTAGCGGTTACAGAAGTTAAAGCAGAGGGGCAGTTCTTC. Its protein product is CASSVAVTEVKAEGQFF.

The V and J genes are TRBV28 and TRBJ1-5, with TRBD1 as a possible D gene (5 bases). This CDR3 is 14 amino acids long. V was cut by 3 bases and J by 5 bases, with 11 bases left in between. Germline V gene lookup returns CDR1 MDHEN and CDR2 SYDVKM. The CDR3 region is CASSFPDSYQPQHF. The CDR3 DNA reads as TGTGCCAGCAGTTTCCCTGACAGTTATCAGCCCCAGCATTTT. Full variable domain (rest looked up from reference TRBV28 and TRBJ1-5): DVKVTQSSRYLVKRTGEKVFLECVQDMDHENMFWYRQDPGLGLRLIYFSYDVKMKEKGDIPEGYSVSREKKERFSLILESASTNQTSMYLCASSFPDSYQPQHFGDGTRLSIL.

The chain has TRBV6-5 and TRBJ1-2; 12 nucleotides agree with TRBD1. J was trimmed by 4 bases and V by 6 bases; bases with no gene match: 3. Germline-derived CDR1 and CDR2 are MNHEY and SVGAGI. The CDR3 sequence is 14 residues long. The CDR3 DNA sequence: TGTGCCAGCAGGGGACAGGGGGCGAGCTATGGCTACACCTTC. Amino acids: CASRGQGASYGYTF.

The CDR3 region is CASGLDWETQYF. The CDR3, as DNA: TGTGCCAGCGGATTGGACTGGGAGACCCAGTACTTC. The chain uses TRBV12-3 or TRBV12-4 and TRBJ2-5, with D possibly matching TRBD2 (5 bases). Trimming shortened V by 8 bases and J by 5 bases, and 12 bases separated the two germline ends. The CDR3 length is 12 residues.

The chain uses TRBV29-1 and TRBJ2-1; D might be TRBD1 (5 bases). The CDR3 has 11 residues. V shed 8 bases and J shed 9 bases, with 14 bases lying between them. CDR1 is SQVTM, CDR2 ANQGSEA, per germline. CDR3 sequence: CSLGQRSEQFF. The CDR3, as DNA: TGCAGCCTAGGACAACGCAGTGAGCAGTTCTTC.

This clone was recorded a few times. The V and J genes are TRBV10-3 and TRBJ1-1; perhaps TRBD1 as D (6 bases). This CDR3 has 17 amino acids. Trimming left V 0 bases short and J 5 bases short, with 19 bases between. Germline CDR1 is ENHRY and CDR2 is SYGVKD. The CDR3 sequence is CAISESGVPGGETEAFF. The CDR3 region has the DNA TGTGCCATCAGTGAGTCTGGGGTTCCTGGGGGCGAGACTGAAGCTTTCTTT.

The chain joins TRBV7-9 to TRBJ1-1, with D perhaps TRBD1 (6 bases). Looked up from germline, CDR1 is SEHNR and CDR2 is FQNEAQ (reference sequence). Trimming stripped 5 bases from V and 4 bases from J, with 17 bases between. This CDR3 is built from 15 residues. The DNA of the CDR3 is TGTGCCAGCAGCCCTAGAAGGGGGAGAAGCACTGAAGCTTTCTTT. Its translation is CASSPRRGRSTEAFF.

The V call is TRBV7-8, the J call TRBJ2-7; 10 bases map to TRBD2. The germline V gene has CDR1 SGHVS and CDR2 FQNEAQ. With 5 bases clipped from V and 3 bases from J, the junction kept 4 bases outside the gene matches. The CDR3 loop spans 14 amino acids. CDR3 in DNA: TGTGCCAGCAGCCAGCGGGAGGGCCTCTACGAGCAGTACTTC. It encodes CASSQREGLYEQYF. Full variable domain (remainder filled in from reference TRBV7-8 and TRBJ2-7): GAGVSQSPRYKVAKRGQDVALRCDPISGHVSLFWYQQALGQGPEFLTYFQNEAQLDKSGLPSDRFFAERPEGSVSTLKIQRTQQEDSAVYLCASSQREGLYEQYFGPGTRLTVT.